What follows is one T cell receptor (beta chain) and its context. The protocol was immunoSEQ multiplex PCR, while the TCRdb copy is restricted to in-frame clones and leaves out a portion. Among approximately 290,000 clones listed, 90% were seen once. With V trimmed by 8 bases and J by 2 bases, 3 bases remained unmatched. This CDR3 is built from 14 residues. The germline CDR1 and CDR2 sequences are MDHEN and SYDVKM. The sample belongs to a study of blood T cell repertoires in COVID-19. This rearrangement joins TRBV28 to TRBJ2-2; 9 bases are a match to TRBD1. The sequencing input was PBMCs or T cells enriched from blood (not recorded which). The receptor's source is a young woman with acute COVID-19. Here the CDR3 DNA reads TGTGCCAGCGGGGGACAGGGCAACACCGGGGAGCTGTTTTTT. Translation gives CASGGQGNTGELFF.